This T cell receptor beta chain stems from a study of blood T cell repertoires in COVID-19. About the research overall: Samples representing acute and convalescent COVID-19 were sourced from the United States, Italy and Spain. Nucleic acid was either cDNA or gDNA, and it came from T cells, B-cell-depleted T cells, or PBMCs.

In the original analysis: For nucleated cells, counts were estimated from reference gene primer amplification. Method: immunoSEQ multiplex PCR; TCRdb's copy keeps in-frame clones and lacks some. V, J and clone size reflect that table, while D and trimming were determined from the DNA. This table holds roughly 190,000 clones, around nine tenths found once. The CDR3 length is 16 residues. Trimming pared 1 base from V and 0 bases from J, leaving 12 bases between. Germline V CDR1 and CDR2: MGHRA, YSYEKL. The genes are TRBV4-1 and TRBJ1-2; no clear D gene. The sequenced material came from peripheral blood. The sequence came from a woman between 40 and 50 years old who had recovered from COVID-19. CDR3 sequence: CASSQGEGIANYGYTF. For the CDR3, the DNA is TGCGCCAGCAGCCAAGGGGAGGGTATAGCTAACTATGGCTACACCTTC.